This T cell receptor (beta chain) was retrieved from a study of technical replicates of blood from four donors. Measured with immunoSEQ multiplex PCR; TCRdb has only the in-frame clones, and not every one. The sample includes around 67,000 clones, about 90% seen only once; the top ten take less than 6.5%. The length of the CDR3 is 16 residues. Germline V CDR1 and CDR2: SGHDT, YYEEEE. J lost 1 base, V lost 4 bases, and 4 bases had no gene match. This chain joins TRBV5-6 and TRBJ2-1; 11 nucleotides line up with TRBD2. Sequencing was done on a sample of PBMCs. The sequence was collected from a human donor in good health. Some clones in this sample may be carry-over from other donors' samples. CDR3 DNA: TGTGCCAGCAGCGATACTAGCGGGAGTTCCTACAATGAGCAGTTCTTC. Protein: CASSDTSGSSYNEQFF.